This is a list of T cell receptor beta chains from one sample in a study of blood T cell repertoires in COVID-19. TCRdb's table, derived via immunoSEQ multiplex PCR, lists solely in-frame clones and lacks some. The table lists roughly 180,000 clones, less than 90% of them singletons. The source material was peripheral blood. The source of these receptors is a man aged 65 to 79 with active or convalescent COVID-19. CDR3s include the opening cysteine and the closing phenylalanine or tryptophan. D genes are given only for firm matches. The size field is filled for only some rows; it gives once, few, many or a size class.

V gene,D gene,clone size,CDR3 length,J gene,CDR3 DNA,CDR3 protein
TRBV10-3,TRBD1,NA,14,TRBJ2-7,TGTGCCATCAGTGAGGGACAGGGGGCGCGAGAGCAGTACTTC,CAISEGQGAREQYF
TRBV12-3/TRBV12-4,TRBD1,NA,12,TRBJ2-1,TGTGCCAGTGGACAGGGGGCCGATGAGCAGTTCTTC,CASGQGADEQFF
TRBV28,NA,once,14,TRBJ2-3,TGTGCCAGCAGTTTTGCAGGGTATGTGGATACGCAGTATTTT,CASSFAGYVDTQYF
TRBV5-4,NA,NA,14,TRBJ2-1,TGTGCCAGCAGGCATGACTGGGGGGAGGATGAGCAGTTCTTC,CASRHDWGEDEQFF
TRBV12-5,NA,NA,13,TRBJ2-5,TGTGCTAGTGGTTTGTCAGGGAAGGAGACCCAGTACTTC,CASGLSGKETQYF
TRBV18,TRBD1,NA,15,TRBJ1-3,TGTGCCAGCTCATCGTCGACAGGGACTGGAAACACCATATATTTT,CASSSSTGTGNTIYF
TRBV7-9,NA,NA,14,TRBJ2-5,TGTGCCAGCAGCTTATCAGGGAGGGGGGGGACCCAGTACTTC,CASSLSGRGGTQYF
TRBV5-1,NA,NA,16,TRBJ2-5,TGCGCCAGCAGCTTGTCCGCGGGTCTGGGGCAAGAGACCCAGTACTTC,CASSLSAGLGQETQYF
TRBV7-2,TRBD2,NA,15,TRBJ2-3,TGTGCCAGCAGCTTAGAACTAGCGGGAGCACATACGCAGTATTTT,CASSLELAGAHTQYF
TRBV4-3,TRBD2,NA,16,TRBJ2-1,TGCGCCAGCAGCCCTAGTCGCGGGAGCTCCTACAATGAGCAGTTCTTC,CASSPSRGSSYNEQFF
TRBV3-1/TRBV3-2,NA,NA,14,TRBJ1-5,TGTGCCAGCAGCCAGGCCGGGTTCAATCAGCCCCAGCATTTT,CASSQAGFNQPQHF
TRBV28,TRBD1,NA,17,TRBJ2-5,TGTGCCAGCAATCCTCGGACAGGGAAGGCCCTCCAAGAGACCCAGTACTTC,CASNPRTGKALQETQYF
TRBV7-2,NA,NA,13,TRBJ2-3,TGTGCCAGCAGCTTCGGACAGACAGATACGCAGTATTTT,CASSFGQTDTQYF
TRBV4-3,NA,NA,18,TRBJ2-1,TGCGCCAGCAGCCAAGGCCCGGTGACTCATAGCTCCTACAATGAGCAGTTCTTC,CASSQGPVTHSSYNEQFF
TRBV28,NA,NA,17,TRBJ1-5,TGTGCCAGCAGTTTATTGGGGGAACGGGAGGGCAATCAGCCCCAGCATTTT,CASSLLGEREGNQPQHF
TRBV28,NA,NA,13,TRBJ2-1,TGTGCCAGCACCGCACATCTAGGGGATGAGCAGTTCTTC,CASTAHLGDEQFF
TRBV5-4,NA,NA,14,TRBJ2-5,TGTGCCAGCAGCTTGGCTGGCCAGCAAGAGACCCAGTACTTC,CASSLAGQQETQYF
TRBV3-1/TRBV3-2,NA,NA,16,TRBJ1-3,TGTGCCAGCAGCCAAGAGAGGGTCCAGACTGGAAACACCATATATTTT,CASSQERVQTGNTIYF
TRBV7-7,TRBD1,NA,13,TRBJ2-7,TGTGCTAGCAGCTCGGACAGGGGGAACGAGCAGTACTTC,CASSSDRGNEQYF
TRBV18,TRBD1,NA,16,TRBJ2-2,TGTGCCAGCTCACCACCGGACAGGGCGAACACCGGGGAGCTGTTTTTT,CASSPPDRANTGELFF
TRBV14,TRBD1,NA,15,TRBJ1-1,TGTGCCAGCAGCCAAGCATTCAGGGGGCGGGCTGAAGCTTTCTTT,CASSQAFRGRAEAFF
TRBV10-2,TRBD2,NA,15,TRBJ2-5,TGCGCCAGCAGTCGAATGCGGGGGGGGGAAGAGACCCAGTACTTC,CASSRMRGGEETQYF
TRBV7-9,NA,NA,8,TRBJ2-5,TGTGCCAGCAGCTCGAGGTACTTC,CASSSRYF
TRBV7-9,TRBD1,NA,15,TRBJ1-4,TGTGCCAGCAGCTTAGCCGGGACAGGGGGCGAAAAACTGTTTTTT,CASSLAGTGGEKLFF
TRBV19,NA,NA,12,TRBJ1-3,TGTGCCAGTAGTATCGGGGGAAACACCATATATTTT,CASSIGGNTIYF
TRBV29-1,TRBD1,NA,15,TRBJ2-1,TGCAGAGTCTCGGCCGGGACAGGGTCCTACAATGAGCAGTTCTTC,CRVSAGTGSYNEQFF
TRBV7-2,TRBD1,NA,15,TRBJ2-2,TGTGCCAGCAGTCGAACCGGGACAGGGGCCGGGGAGCTGTTTTTT,CASSRTGTGAGELFF
TRBV27,TRBD1,NA,18,TRBJ2-6,TGTGCCAGCAATTTCTCCGGGACAGGGGACTCTGGGGCCAACGTCCTGACTTTC,CASNFSGTGDSGANVLTF
TRBV7-2,TRBD1,NA,15,TRBJ1-3,TGTGCCAGCAGATCGGACAGGGGATCTGGAAACACCATATATTTT,CASRSDRGSGNTIYF
TRBV6-2/TRBV6-3,NA,NA,14,TRBJ2-5,TGTGCCAGCAGTTACAGGCGGGTACAAGAGACCCAGTACTTC,CASSYRRVQETQYF
TRBV28,TRBD1,NA,15,TRBJ1-5,TGTGCCAGCAGCTCGGGACAGTATAGCAATCAGCCCCAGCATTTT,CASSSGQYSNQPQHF
TRBV12-2,NA,once,15,TRBJ1-2,TGTGCAAGTCGCTTAGCGCGGGGGGCTGACTATGGCTACACCTTC,CASRLARGADYGYTF
TRBV11-3,NA,NA,13,TRBJ2-1,TGTGCCAGCAGCGCCTCCCCCGGTAATGAGCAGTTCTTC,CASSASPGNEQFF
TRBV4-3,NA,NA,17,TRBJ2-1,TGCGCCAGCAGCCAAGATGTCGCGACTTTAACCTACAATGAGCAGTTCTTC,CASSQDVATLTYNEQFF
TRBV2,TRBD1,once,17,TRBJ2-2,TGTGCCAGCAGGCCCCTCTTCGACAGGGGGCGCCCCGGGGAGCTGTTTTTT,CASRPLFDRGRPGELFF
TRBV9,TRBD2,NA,17,TRBJ2-3,TGTGCCAGCAGCGTTGGTAGCGGGGGAGAGTACACAGATACGCAGTATTTT,CASSVGSGGEYTDTQYF
TRBV7-9,NA,NA,12,TRBJ2-2,TGTGCCAGCAGCCATTACACCGGGGAGCTGTTTTTT,CASSHYTGELFF
TRBV5-4,TRBD1,NA,16,TRBJ2-3,TGTGCCAGCAGCTTAAGACAGGGTGGGATAACAGATACGCAGTATTTT,CASSLRQGGITDTQYF
TRBV20-1,NA,NA,14,TRBJ1-6,TGCAGTGCCAGTAGACAGGTAGCAAATTCACCCCTCCACTTT,CSASRQVANSPLHF
TRBV5-4,NA,NA,15,TRBJ2-7,TGTGCCAGCAGCGTACAGGGACCTAGCTCCTACGAGCAGTACTTC,CASSVQGPSSYEQYF
TRBV5-1,NA,NA,14,TRBJ1-5,TGCGCCAGCAGCTTGGGTGACAGTTATCAGCCCCAGCATTTT,CASSLGDSYQPQHF
TRBV7-9,NA,NA,14,TRBJ2-7,TGTGCCAGCACTGGAGGCGCCCACTCCTACGAGCAGTACTTC,CASTGGAHSYEQYF
TRBV3-1/TRBV3-2,TRBD1,NA,13,TRBJ1-2,TGTGCCAGCAGCCAGCAGGGGGCTTATGGCTACACCTTC,CASSQQGAYGYTF
TRBV5-8,TRBD1,NA,15,TRBJ2-5,TGTGCCAGCAGCCCAAGGACAGGGCTTCAAGAGACCCAGTACTTC,CASSPRTGLQETQYF
TRBV6-2/TRBV6-3,NA,NA,12,TRBJ2-1,TGTGCCAGCAGTTACGGGAGCCAGGCGCAGTTCTTC,CASSYGSQAQFF
TRBV28,NA,NA,12,TRBJ1-5,TGTGCCAGCAGTTCCCCCCCGCAGCCCCAGCATTTT,CASSSPPQPQHF
TRBV15,NA,NA,15,TRBJ2-3,TGTGCCACCAGAAGGGGGCCGGGGGTGACAGATACGCAGTATTTT,CATRRGPGVTDTQYF
TRBV25-1,NA,NA,14,TRBJ2-5,TGTGCCAGCAGGGAGGGACAGACTCAAGAGACCCAGTACTTC,CASREGQTQETQYF
TRBV27,TRBD1,NA,14,TRBJ1-4,TGTGCCAGCAGTTCCGGGACAGGGGTTGAAAAACTGTTTTTT,CASSSGTGVEKLFF
TRBV11-2,TRBD2,NA,15,TRBJ2-2,TGTGCCAGCAGCCTAGGGACTAGCGTAACCGGGGAGCTGTTTTTT,CASSLGTSVTGELFF
TRBV5-4,TRBD2,NA,19,TRBJ2-1,TGTGCCAGCAGCACACACGGACGGACTAGAGAAAGCTCCTACAATGAGCAGTTCTTC,CASSTHGRTRESSYNEQFF
TRBV18,TRBD1,NA,14,TRBJ2-7,TGTGCCAGCTCACCACCTTCCAGGGGGTACGAGCAGTACTTC,CASSPPSRGYEQYF
TRBV27,NA,NA,14,TRBJ1-2,TGTGCCAGCAGTCAGGGCGTCTTAGACTATGGCTACACCTTC,CASSQGVLDYGYTF
TRBV28,NA,NA,15,TRBJ1-2,TGTGCCAGCAGTTTACCCCTTTTGGGGTCGGGAGGCTACACCTTC,CASSLPLLGSGGYTF
TRBV5-1,NA,many,16,TRBJ2-6,TGCGCCAGCAGCTTGGCGGGGAGCTCTGGGGCCAACGTCCTGACTTTC,CASSLAGSSGANVLTF
TRBV2,NA,NA,15,TRBJ2-3,TGTGCCAGCAGTGCACGAGTATCGGGCACAGATACGCAGTATTTT,CASSARVSGTDTQYF
TRBV29-1,TRBD2,NA,14,TRBJ2-5,TGCAGCGTTGGGGGACTAGCGCGGCAAGAGACCCAGTACTTC,CSVGGLARQETQYF